Presented here are 9 T cell receptor beta chains from one specimen sequenced in a study of blood T cell repertoires in COVID-19. Clones were sequenced by immunoSEQ multiplex PCR, and TCRdb holds only the in-frame ones, with some missing. Of approximately 130,000 clones in the sample, roughly 72% were seen once. Sequenced material: peripheral blood. The receptors derive from a human donor in a cohort sampled during active COVID-19.

Of note for this clone: A read error may be the cause here, since a much bigger clone is one base away. The chain employs TRBV7-6 and TRBJ1-1; D is perhaps TRBD1 (6 bases). V lost 3 bases and J 3 bases, leaving 8 bases between the germline ends. Per germline, CDR1 SGHVS and CDR2 FNYEAQ. CDR3 size: 13 residues. Here the CDR3 DNA reads TGTGCCAGCAGCTTGCAGGGGTACACTGAAGCTTTCTTT. Its translation: CASSLQGYTEAFF. The complete variable domain, with remaining parts taken from reference TRBV7-6 and TRBJ1-1, reads GAGVSQSPRYKVTKRGQDVALRCDPISGHVSLYWYRQALGQGPEFLTYFNYEAQQDKSGLPNDRFSAERPEGSISTLTIQRTEQRDSAMYRCASSLQGYTEAFFGQGTRLTVV.

V is TRBV7-6 and J is TRBJ1-1; the D is unclear. V was cut by 1 base and J by 3 bases, with 21 bases left in between. The CDR3 covers 18 residues. Germline loops: CDR1 SGHVS, CDR2 FNYEAQ. The CDR3 DNA follows: TGTGCCAGCAGCTTAGGGGCCGGGCGGGGAGGACGAGACACTGAAGCTTTCTTT. Translating it yields CASSLGAGRGGRDTEAFF.

This clone was recorded once. The limits of the CDR3 on the DNA are not certain, so only TCRdb's listed CDR3 is given. This rearrangement joins TRBV27 to TRBJ2-6; the D call of TRBD2 is as the table states it, not checked on the DNA. The CDR3 has 15 residues if both end residues are counted. Germline CDR1 MNHEY, CDR2 SMNVEV (reference sequence). This chain's CDR3 is CASSSSFSGANVLTF.

This chain connects TRBV11-1 to TRBJ2-7; TRBD1 agrees at 7 bases. Germline CDR1 SGHAT, CDR2 FQDESV (reference sequence). V lost 2 bases to trimming and J lost 2 bases; unmatched junction nucleotides: 3. The CDR3 sequence is 14 residues long. DNA of the CDR3: TGTGCCAGCAGCTTAACTACAGGGGCCTACGAGCAGTACTTC. It encodes CASSLTTGAYEQYF.

The CDR3 DNA reads TGTGCCAGCAGTTGGACAGGGGGTTCCTACGAGCAGTACTTC. The encoded protein is CASSWTGGSYEQYF. The chain combines TRBV6-5 with TRBJ2-7; TRBD1 agrees at 10 bases. CDR3 size: 14 residues. The junction had 1 base not matched to a gene; V was cut back by 4 bases and J by 1 base. Germline V gene lookup returns CDR1 MNHEY and CDR2 SVGAGI.

This chain connects TRBV7-2 to TRBJ1-6, with D uncertain. The CDR3 totals 16 residues. V shed 2 bases and J shed 0 bases, with 8 bases lying between them. From germline, CDR1 is SGHTA and CDR2 FQGNSA. CDR3 in DNA: TGTGCCAGCAGCTTATCGGCTAGCTCCTATAATTCACCCCTCCACTTT. This translates into CASSLSASSYNSPLHF.

The V call is TRBV11-2, the J call TRBJ1-1; D unclear. The germline V gene encodes CDR1 SGHAT and CDR2 FQNNGV. Trimming took 4 bases from V and 0 from J, leaving 12 bases between them. The CDR3 loop spans 15 amino acids. The CDR3 sequence is CASSSGSILNTEAFF. DNA for the CDR3: TGTGCCAGCAGCTCAGGTTCCATTCTGAACACTGAAGCTTTCTTT.

This chain uses TRBV7-7 with TRBJ2-7; 7 nucleotides align to TRBD1. Germline CDR1 and CDR2: SSHAT and FNYEAQ (reference sequence). V was clipped by 1 base and J by 3 bases; unmatched bases: 6. The CDR3 is 15 amino acids. The CDR3 loop is CASSLGQGPYYEQYF. In nucleotides, the CDR3 is TGTGCCAGCAGCTTAGGACAGGGACCTTACTACGAGCAGTACTTC.

This clone has just one count. The chain combines TRBV11-3 with TRBJ2-1; 7 bases match TRBD2. This CDR3 comprises 16 residues. CDR1 and CDR2 (germline): SGHNT, YENEEA. V gave up 1 base and J gave up 4 bases; unmatched junction bases: 7. As DNA, the CDR3 is TGTGCCAGCAGCTTAGCGAGCGGGACTATATACAATGAGCAGTTCTTC. Translated, it gives CASSLASGTIYNEQFF.